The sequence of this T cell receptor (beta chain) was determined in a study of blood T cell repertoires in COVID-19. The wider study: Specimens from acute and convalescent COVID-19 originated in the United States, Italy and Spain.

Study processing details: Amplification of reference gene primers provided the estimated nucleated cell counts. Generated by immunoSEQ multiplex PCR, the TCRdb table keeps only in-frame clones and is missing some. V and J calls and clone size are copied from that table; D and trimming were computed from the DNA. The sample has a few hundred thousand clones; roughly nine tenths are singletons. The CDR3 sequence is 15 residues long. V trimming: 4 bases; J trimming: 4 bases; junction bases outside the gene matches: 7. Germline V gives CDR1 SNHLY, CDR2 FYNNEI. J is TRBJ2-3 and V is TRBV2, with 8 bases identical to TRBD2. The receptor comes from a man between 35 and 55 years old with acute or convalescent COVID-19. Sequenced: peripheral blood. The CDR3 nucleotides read TGTGCCAGCAGTGGAGGACTAGCAGGCGCAGATACGCAGTATTTT. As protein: CASSGGLAGADTQYF.